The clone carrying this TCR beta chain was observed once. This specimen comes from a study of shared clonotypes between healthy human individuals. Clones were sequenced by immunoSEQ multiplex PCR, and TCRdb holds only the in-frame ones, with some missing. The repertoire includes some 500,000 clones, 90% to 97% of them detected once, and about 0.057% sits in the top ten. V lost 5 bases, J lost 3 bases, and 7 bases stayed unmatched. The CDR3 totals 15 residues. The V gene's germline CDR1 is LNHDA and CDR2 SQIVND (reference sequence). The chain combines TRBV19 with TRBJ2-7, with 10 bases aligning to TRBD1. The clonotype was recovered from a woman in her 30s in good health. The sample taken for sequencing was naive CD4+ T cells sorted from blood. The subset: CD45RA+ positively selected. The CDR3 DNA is TGTGCCAGTAGTTCGACAGGGGGCTGGAACTACGAGCAGTACTTC. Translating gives CASSSTGGWNYEQYF.